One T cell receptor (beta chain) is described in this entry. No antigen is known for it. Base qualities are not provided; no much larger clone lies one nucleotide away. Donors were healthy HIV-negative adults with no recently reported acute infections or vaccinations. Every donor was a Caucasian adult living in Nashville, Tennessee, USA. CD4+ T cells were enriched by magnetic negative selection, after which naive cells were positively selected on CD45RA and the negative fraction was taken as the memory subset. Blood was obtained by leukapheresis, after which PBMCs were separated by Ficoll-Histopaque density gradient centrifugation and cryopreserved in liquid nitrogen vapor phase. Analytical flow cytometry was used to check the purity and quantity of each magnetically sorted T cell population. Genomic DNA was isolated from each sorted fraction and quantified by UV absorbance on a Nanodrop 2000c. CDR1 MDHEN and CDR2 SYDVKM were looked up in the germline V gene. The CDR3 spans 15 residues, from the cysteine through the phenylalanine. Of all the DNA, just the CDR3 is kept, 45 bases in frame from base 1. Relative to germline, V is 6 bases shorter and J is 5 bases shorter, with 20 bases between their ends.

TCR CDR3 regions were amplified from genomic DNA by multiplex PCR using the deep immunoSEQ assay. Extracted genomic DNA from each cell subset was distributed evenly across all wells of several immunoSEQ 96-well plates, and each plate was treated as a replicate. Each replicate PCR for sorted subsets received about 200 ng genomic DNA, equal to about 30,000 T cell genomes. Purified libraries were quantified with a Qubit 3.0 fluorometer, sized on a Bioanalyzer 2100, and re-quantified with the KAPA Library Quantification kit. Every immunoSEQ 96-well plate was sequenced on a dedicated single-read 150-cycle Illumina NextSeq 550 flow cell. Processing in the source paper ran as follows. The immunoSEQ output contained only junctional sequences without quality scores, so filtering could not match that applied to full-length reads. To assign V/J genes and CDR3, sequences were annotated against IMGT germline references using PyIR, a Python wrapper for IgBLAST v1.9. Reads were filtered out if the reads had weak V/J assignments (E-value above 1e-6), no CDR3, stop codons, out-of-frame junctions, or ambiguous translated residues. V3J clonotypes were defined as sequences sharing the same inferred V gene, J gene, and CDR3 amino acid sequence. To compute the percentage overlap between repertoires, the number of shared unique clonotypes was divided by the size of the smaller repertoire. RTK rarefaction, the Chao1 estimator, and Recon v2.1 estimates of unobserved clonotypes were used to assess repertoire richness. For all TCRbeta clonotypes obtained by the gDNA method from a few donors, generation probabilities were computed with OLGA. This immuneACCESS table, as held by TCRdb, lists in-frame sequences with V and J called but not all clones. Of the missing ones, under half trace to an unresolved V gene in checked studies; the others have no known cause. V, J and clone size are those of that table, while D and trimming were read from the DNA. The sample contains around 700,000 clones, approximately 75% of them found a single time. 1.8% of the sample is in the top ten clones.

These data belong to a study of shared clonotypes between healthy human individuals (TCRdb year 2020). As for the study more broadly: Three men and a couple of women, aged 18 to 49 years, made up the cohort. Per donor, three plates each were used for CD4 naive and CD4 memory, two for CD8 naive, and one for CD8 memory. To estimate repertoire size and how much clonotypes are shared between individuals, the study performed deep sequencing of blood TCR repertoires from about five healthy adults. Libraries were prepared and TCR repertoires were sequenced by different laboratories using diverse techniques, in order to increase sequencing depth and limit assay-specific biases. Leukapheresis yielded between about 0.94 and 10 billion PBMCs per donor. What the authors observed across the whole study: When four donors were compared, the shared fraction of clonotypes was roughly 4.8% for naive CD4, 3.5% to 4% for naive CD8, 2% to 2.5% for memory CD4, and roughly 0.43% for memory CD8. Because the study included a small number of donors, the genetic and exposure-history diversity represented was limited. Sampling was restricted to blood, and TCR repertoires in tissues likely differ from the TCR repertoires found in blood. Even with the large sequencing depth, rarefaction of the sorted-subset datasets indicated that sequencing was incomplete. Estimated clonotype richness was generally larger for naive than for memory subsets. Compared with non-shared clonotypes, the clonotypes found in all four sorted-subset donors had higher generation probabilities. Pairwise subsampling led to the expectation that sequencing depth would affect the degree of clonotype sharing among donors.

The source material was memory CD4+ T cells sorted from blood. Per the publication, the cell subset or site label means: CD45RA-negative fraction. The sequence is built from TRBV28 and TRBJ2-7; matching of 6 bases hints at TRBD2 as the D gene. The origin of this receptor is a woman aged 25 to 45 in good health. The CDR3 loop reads CASRGLSPLANEQYF. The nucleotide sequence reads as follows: TGTGCCAGCAGGGGACTTTCGCCGCTCGCGAACGAGCAGTACTTC.